This T cell receptor (beta chain) was captured by sequencing in a study of T cell repertoires in cytomegalovirus infection. From the reads, TCRdb called clonotypes with MiXCR, one entry per CDR3 protein. The data contain approximately 1,000,000 distinct CDR3 sequences, approximately 30% of them singletons. Notes on this clonotype: The antigen remains undetermined.

V lost 7 bases to trimming and J lost 5 bases, with 20 bases between them. This CDR3 contains 15 residues. The sequenced sample was cultured CD8+ T cells from PBMCs, obtained from culture after CMV antigen stimulation. The TCR was taken from a human donor in good health (CMV status not recorded). Some clones in this sample may be carry-over from other donors' samples. The V gene is TRBV12-3 or TRBV12-4, the J gene TRBJ1-2, with a possible D match to TRBD1 (5 bases). The CDR3 sequence: CASTGWGSGEYGYTF. For the CDR3, the DNA is TGTGCCAGCACCGGGTGGGGCAGCGGAGAATATGGCTACACCTTC.